The 3 T cell receptor beta chains listed next were all sequenced from one sample in a study of shared clonotypes between healthy human individuals. Libraries were prepared by immunoSEQ multiplex PCR; TCRdb keeps only in-frame clonotypes and omits some of them. In the table there are 150,000 to 200,000 clones, 65% to 80% of which are singletons. Material: memory CD4+ T cells sorted from blood. Stated subset: CD45RA-negative fraction. Receptors were obtained from a young man in good health.

The chain employs TRBV5-1 and TRBJ2-3, with TRBD1 as a possible D gene (5 bases). The germline CDR1 and CDR2 sequences are SGHRS and YFSETQ. V dropped 4 bases and J dropped 6 bases, with 12 bases sitting between them. The CDR3 covers 13 residues. The CDR3, as DNA: TGCGCCAGCAGCAACCAGGGATCGGATACGCAGTATTTT. This gives the protein CASSNQGSDTQYF. Using reference TRBV5-1 and TRBJ2-3 for the parts outside the CDR3, the full variable domain is KAGVTQTPRYLIKTRGQQVTLSCSPISGHRSVSWYQQTPGQGLQFLFEYFSETQRNKGNFPGRFSGRQFSNSRSEMNVSTLELGDSALYLCASSNQGSDTQYFGPGTRLTVL.

The genes are TRBV5-1 and TRBJ2-5; 10 bases agree with TRBD2. The CDR3 extends over 15 amino acids. The V segment lost 0 bases and the J segment 5 bases; nucleotides outside the gene matches: 4. The germline V gene has CDR1 SGHRS and CDR2 YFSETQ. CDR3 sequence reads: CASSLASGSGETQYF. The CDR3 nucleotides are TGCGCCAGCAGCTTGGCTAGCGGGAGCGGGGAGACCCAGTACTTC. Looking up the rest from reference TRBV5-1 and TRBJ2-5 gives the full variable domain: KAGVTQTPRYLIKTRGQQVTLSCSPISGHRSVSWYQQTPGQGLQFLFEYFSETQRNKGNFPGRFSGRQFSNSRSEMNVSTLELGDSALYLCASSLASGSGETQYFGPGTRLLVL.

The chain employs TRBV5-1 and TRBJ2-2, with TRBD1 matching 9 bases. CDR1 and CDR2 from the germline V gene are SGHRS and YFSETQ. The CDR3 covers 15 residues. The ends lost 2 bases at V and 5 bases at J; junction bases unmatched: 4. The CDR3 bases are TGCGCCAGCAGCTTACAGGGGGCGCGGACCGGGGAGCTGTTTTTT. It specifies CASSLQGARTGELFF.